These 12 T cell receptor beta chains were sequenced from one sample in a study of OX40 agonist ivuxolimab in advanced cancers. Sequenced by immunoSEQ multiplex PCR; TCRdb stores in-frame clones only, minus some. The table records 150,000 to 190,000 clones, around 94% of them present only once. The sample in question was CD4+ or CD8+ T cells sorted from blood, obtained in a trial of the OX40 agonist ivuxolimab. These receptors were taken from an adult with an advanced solid tumor such as melanoma, head and neck, liver or kidney cancer.

The V call is TRBV7-9, the J call TRBJ1-2, with D perhaps TRBD1 (5 bases). Trimming removed 5 bases at V and 8 bases at J, with 15 bases between. CDR1 and CDR2 (germline): SEHNR, FQNEAQ (reference sequence). The CDR3 contains 13 residues. The CDR3 sequence is CASSRGPEGGYTF. The CDR3 region has the DNA TGTGCCAGCAGCCGGGGACCCGAGGGCGGCTACACCTTC.

As regards this clone: The sample has other DNA sequences that encode this CDR3 too. The chain carries TRBV5-6 and TRBJ1-2; D may be TRBD1 (6 bases). V gave up 4 bases and J gave up 5 bases, with 15 bases separating them. The CDR3 is 14 residues long. CDR1 and CDR2 (germline): SGHDT, YYEEEE. Here the CDR3 DNA reads TGTGCCAGCAGCCCCACCGGACAGCCGTATGGCTACACCTTC. Encoded protein: CASSPTGQPYGYTF. The full variable domain, with the rest looked up from reference TRBV5-6 and TRBJ1-2, is DAGVTQSPTHLIKTRGQQVTLRCSPKSGHDTVSWYQQALGQGPQFIFQYYEEEERQRGNFPDRFSGHQFPNYSSELNVNALLLGDSALYLCASSPTGQPYGYTFGSGTRLTVV.

The chain has TRBV11-2 and TRBJ2-7; the D gene is possibly TRBD2 (5 bases). This CDR3 has 16 residues. V was cut by 0 bases and J by 3 bases, with 15 bases left in between. CDR1 and CDR2 from the germline V gene are SGHAT and FQNNGV. CDR3 in amino acids: CASSLDSQVGDYEQYF. In nucleotides, the CDR3 is TGTGCCAGCAGCTTAGATAGCCAGGTGGGAGACTACGAGCAGTACTTC.

V and J are TRBV27 and TRBJ2-1; the D gene is possibly TRBD1 (7 bases). Trimming pared 6 bases from V and 5 bases from J, leaving 17 bases between. Germline V CDR1 and CDR2: MNHEY, SMNVEV (reference sequence). CDR3 length: 15 amino acids. CDR3 residues: CASRLEGANNNEQFF. CDR3 nucleotide sequence: TGTGCCAGCAGGTTGGAGGGGGCGAATAACAATGAGCAGTTCTTC.

This clone was counted between two and nine times. One end of the junction is discordant with germline, which a read error may explain. The V call is TRBV28, the J call TRBJ2-2, with TRBD1 as a possible D gene (6 bases). CDR1 and CDR2 from the germline V gene are MDHEN and SYDVKM. The CDR3 is made up of 14 amino acids. CDR3 amino acids: CACRPGQITGELFF. The CDR3 DNA follows: TGTGCCTGCAGGCCGGGACAAATCACCGGGGAGCTGTTTTTT.

In this sample, this clone turned up once. The chain couples TRBV27 to TRBJ1-4; a weak D match, TRBD1 (5 bases). The V and J ends lost 1 base and 8 bases respectively, with 11 bases between them. Germline loops: CDR1 MNHEY, CDR2 SMNVEV (reference sequence). The CDR3 has 14 residues. The CDR3 nucleotides are TGTGCCAGCAGTTTATGGGGGAGTCTGGAAAAACTGTTTTTT. The encoded protein is CASSLWGSLEKLFF.

The CDR3 bases are TGTGCCAGCAGCCTCCGGGACAGGGGGTTTCCAGATACGCAGTATTTT. Translation: CASSLRDRGFPDTQYF. This rearrangement joins TRBV2 to TRBJ2-3, with 11 bases identical to TRBD1. CDR1 SNHLY and CDR2 FYNNEI come from the germline V gene. This CDR3 has 16 amino acids. Unmatched junction bases numbered 9, after V lost 6 bases and J lost 4 bases.

The V gene is TRBV11-2, the J gene TRBJ2-1, with 9 nucleotides matching TRBD2. V gave up 3 bases and J gave up 3 bases; unmatched junction bases: 6. The germline V gene encodes CDR1 SGHAT and CDR2 FQNNGV. The CDR3 covers 16 residues. The CDR3 loop reads CASSFQAGGFYNEQFF. DNA for the CDR3: TGTGCCAGCAGCTTTCAAGCGGGGGGATTCTACAATGAGCAGTTCTTC.

This chain uses TRBV28 with TRBJ2-1; D might be TRBD2 (7 bases). Germline lookup yields CDR1 MDHEN and CDR2 SYDVKM. The CDR3 loop spans 16 amino acids. V lost 8 bases to trimming and J lost 6 bases, with 23 bases between them. The CDR3 spells CASAPGGGSMANEQFF. The CDR3 nucleotides read TGTGCCAGCGCCCCGGGGGGCGGGAGTATGGCCAATGAGCAGTTCTTC.

Comments on this clone: A junction boundary mismatches the germline segment, possibly from a read error. J is TRBJ1-1 and V is TRBV5-5; D not certain. The germline CDR1 and CDR2 sequences are SGHKS and YYEKEE (reference sequence). The CDR3 has 13 amino acids. CDR3 DNA sequence: TGTGCCAGCAGCTTAGACATGAAGACTGAAGCTTTCTTT. Protein sequence: CASSLDMKTEAFF. The full variable domain, completed using reference TRBV5-5 and TRBJ1-1, is DAGVTQSPTHLIKTRGQQVTLRCSPISGHKSVSWYQQVLGQGPQFIFQYYEKEERGRGNFPDRFSARQFPNYSSELNVNALLLGDSALYLCASSLDMKTEAFFGQGTRLTVV.

This clone was recorded only once. The chain has TRBV2 and TRBJ2-1; the match to TRBD2 covers 16 bases. The trim removed 6 bases at V and 7 bases at J, leaving 3 bases unmatched. The CDR3 consists of 15 residues. CDR1 and CDR2 from the germline V gene are SNHLY and FYNNEI. CDR3 in DNA: TGTGCCAGCAGGGCGGGACTAGCGGGAGGGAATGAGCAGTTCTTC. This gives the protein CASRAGLAGGNEQFF.

The chain links TRBV5-1 to TRBJ1-2; a possible D gene is TRBD1 (5 bases). This CDR3 spans 14 amino acids. Germline CDR1 and CDR2: SGHRS and YFSETQ. V was shortened by 4 bases and J by 7 bases, with 17 bases between the two germline ends. CDR3: CASSPQDTGSGYTF. Written as DNA, the CDR3 is TGCGCCAGCAGCCCCCAGGACACTGGAAGTGGCTACACCTTC.